This T cell receptor (beta chain) comes out of a study of cytomegalovirus exposure and HLA in healthy donors. Study summary: Unique TCR beta sequences numbering approximately 100 million came from around 180 million T cells in an earlier analysis.

Trimming removed 0 bases from V and 9 bases from J; junction bases left unmatched: 12. Germline CDR1 reads SGHTS; CDR2 reads YDEGEE. CDR3 length: 15 residues. The PCR had 60 Vbeta and 13 Jbeta primers. Method: immunoSEQ multiplex PCR; TCRdb's copy keeps in-frame clones and lacks some. The repertoire consists of approximately 190,000 clones, with more than 80% occurring once and the leading ten covering roughly 2.6%. Sequencing input: PBMCs. The source is a woman between 50 and 59 years old in good health and CMV-seropositive. V and J are TRBV5-8 and TRBJ2-7; TRBD1 agrees at 7 bases. The CDR3: CASSLVGGTAVSQYF. The CDR3 DNA is TGTGCCAGCAGCTTGGTAGGGGGCACAGCGGTGTCGCAGTACTTC.